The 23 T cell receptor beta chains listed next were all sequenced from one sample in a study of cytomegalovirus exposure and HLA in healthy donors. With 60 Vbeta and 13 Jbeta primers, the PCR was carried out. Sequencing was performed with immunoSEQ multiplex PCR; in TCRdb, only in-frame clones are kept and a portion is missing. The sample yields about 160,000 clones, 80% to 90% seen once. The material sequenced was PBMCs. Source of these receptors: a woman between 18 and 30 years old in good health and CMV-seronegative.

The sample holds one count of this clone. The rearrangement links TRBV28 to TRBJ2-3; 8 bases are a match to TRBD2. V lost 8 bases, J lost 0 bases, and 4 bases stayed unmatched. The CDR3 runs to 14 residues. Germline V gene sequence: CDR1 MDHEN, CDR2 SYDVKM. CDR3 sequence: CASGSGVSTDTQYF. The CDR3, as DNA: TGTGCCAGCGGTAGCGGGGTTAGCACAGATACGCAGTATTTT.

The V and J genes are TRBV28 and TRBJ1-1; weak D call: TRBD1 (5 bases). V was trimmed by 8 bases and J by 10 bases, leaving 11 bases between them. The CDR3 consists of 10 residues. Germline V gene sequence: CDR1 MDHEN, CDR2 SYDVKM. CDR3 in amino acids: CASRSGLAFF. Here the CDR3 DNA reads TGTGCCAGCCGCTCAGGGCTAGCTTTCTTT.

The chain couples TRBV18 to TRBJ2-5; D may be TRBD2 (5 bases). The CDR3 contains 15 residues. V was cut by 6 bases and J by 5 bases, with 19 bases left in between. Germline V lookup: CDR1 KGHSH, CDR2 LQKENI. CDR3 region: CASSPVRLAGETQYF. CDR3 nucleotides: TGTGCCAGCTCCCCTGTTCGCCTAGCAGGCGAGACCCAGTACTTC.

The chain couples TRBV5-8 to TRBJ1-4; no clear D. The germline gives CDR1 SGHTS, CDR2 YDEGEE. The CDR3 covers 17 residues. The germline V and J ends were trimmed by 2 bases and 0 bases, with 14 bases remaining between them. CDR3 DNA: TGTGCCAGCAGCTTTTCCCCTTTATATGCAACTAATGAAAAACTGTTTTTT. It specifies CASSFSPLYATNEKLFF.

This CDR3 is CATVGQPNTEAFF. The CDR3 DNA is TGTGCCACAGTGGGACAGCCGAACACTGAAGCTTTCTTT. The chain employs TRBV19 and TRBJ1-1; 7 bases line up with TRBD1. J gave up 1 base and V 10 bases, and 6 bases lay outside the gene matches. CDR1 LNHDA and CDR2 SQIVND come from the germline V gene (reference sequence). The CDR3 runs to 13 residues. Full variable domain (outside the CDR3, taken from reference TRBV19 and TRBJ1-1): DGGITQSPKYLFRKEGQNVTLSCEQNLNHDAMYWYRQDPGQGLRLIYYSQIVNDFQKGDIAEGYSVSREKKESFPLTVTSAQKNPTAFYLCATVGQPNTEAFFGQGTRLTVV.

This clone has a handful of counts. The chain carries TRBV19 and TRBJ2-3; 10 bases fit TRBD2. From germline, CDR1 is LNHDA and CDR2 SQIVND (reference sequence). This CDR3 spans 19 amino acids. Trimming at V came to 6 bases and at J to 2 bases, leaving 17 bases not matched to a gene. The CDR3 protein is CASRRLVAGGTRPTDTQYF. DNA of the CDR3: TGTGCCAGTAGGCGCCTCGTAGCGGGAGGCACGCGCCCCACAGATACGCAGTATTTT.

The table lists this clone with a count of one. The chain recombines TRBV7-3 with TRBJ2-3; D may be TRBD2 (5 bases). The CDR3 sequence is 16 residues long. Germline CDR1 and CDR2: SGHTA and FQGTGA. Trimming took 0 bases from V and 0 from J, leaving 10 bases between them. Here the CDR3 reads CASSLTSAASTDTQYF. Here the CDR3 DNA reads TGTGCCAGCAGCTTAACTAGCGCCGCTAGCACAGATACGCAGTATTTT.

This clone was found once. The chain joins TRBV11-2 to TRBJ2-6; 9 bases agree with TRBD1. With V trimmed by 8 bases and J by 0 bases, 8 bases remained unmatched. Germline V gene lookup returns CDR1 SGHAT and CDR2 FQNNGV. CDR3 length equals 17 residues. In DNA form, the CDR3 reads TGTGCCAGCGGTTACCGGGACAGGGTCTCTGGGGCCAACGTCCTGACTTTC. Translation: CASGYRDRVSGANVLTF.

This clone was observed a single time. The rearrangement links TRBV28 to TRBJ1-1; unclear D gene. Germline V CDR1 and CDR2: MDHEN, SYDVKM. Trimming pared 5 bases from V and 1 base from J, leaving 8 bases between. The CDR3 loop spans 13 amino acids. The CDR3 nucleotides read TGTGCCAGCAGTCAGAAACCGAACACTGAAGCTTTCTTT. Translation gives CASSQKPNTEAFF.

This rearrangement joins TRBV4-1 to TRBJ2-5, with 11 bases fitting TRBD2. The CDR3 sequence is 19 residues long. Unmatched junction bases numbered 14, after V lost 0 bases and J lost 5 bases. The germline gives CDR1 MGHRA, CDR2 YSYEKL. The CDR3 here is CASSQDYLAGGGGGETQYF. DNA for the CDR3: TGCGCCAGCAGCCAAGATTACCTAGCGGGAGGAGGGGGCGGGGAGACCCAGTACTTC.

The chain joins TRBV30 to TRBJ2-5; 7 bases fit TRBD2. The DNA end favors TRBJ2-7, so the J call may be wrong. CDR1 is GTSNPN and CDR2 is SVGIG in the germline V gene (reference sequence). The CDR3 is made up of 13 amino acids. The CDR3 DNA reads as TGTGCCTGGGCCCCGGGACTATACTACGAGCAGTACTTC. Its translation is CAWAPGLYYEQYF.

In nucleotides, the CDR3 is TGTGCCAGCAGCCCGACCGGGACAGACTATGGCTACACCTTC. Its protein is CASSPTGTDYGYTF. The chain combines TRBV7-9 with TRBJ1-2; 7 nucleotides align to TRBD1. Per the germline V gene, CDR1 is SEHNR and CDR2 is FQNEAQ (reference sequence). This CDR3 region has 14 residues. J was trimmed by 3 bases and V by 5 bases; bases with no gene match: 6.

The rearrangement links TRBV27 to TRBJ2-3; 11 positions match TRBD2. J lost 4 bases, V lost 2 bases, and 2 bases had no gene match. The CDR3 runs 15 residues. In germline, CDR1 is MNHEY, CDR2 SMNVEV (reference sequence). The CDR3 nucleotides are TGTGCCAGCAGTTTACGACTAGCGGGACCAGATACGCAGTATTTT. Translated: CASSLRLAGPDTQYF.

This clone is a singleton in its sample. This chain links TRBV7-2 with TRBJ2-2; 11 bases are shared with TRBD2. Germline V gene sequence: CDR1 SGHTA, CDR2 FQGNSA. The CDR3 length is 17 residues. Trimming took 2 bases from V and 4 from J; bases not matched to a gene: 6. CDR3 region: CASSLTGLAAFTGELFF. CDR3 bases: TGTGCCAGCAGCTTAACGGGACTAGCGGCCTTCACCGGGGAGCTGTTTTTT.

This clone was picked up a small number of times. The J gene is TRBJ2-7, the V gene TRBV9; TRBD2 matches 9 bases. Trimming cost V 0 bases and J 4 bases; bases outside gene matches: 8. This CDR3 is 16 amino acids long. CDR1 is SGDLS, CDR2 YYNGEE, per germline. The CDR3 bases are TGTGCCAGCAGCGTAGAGGAGACTAGCGGTAATTACGAGCAGTACTTC. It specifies CASSVEETSGNYEQYF.

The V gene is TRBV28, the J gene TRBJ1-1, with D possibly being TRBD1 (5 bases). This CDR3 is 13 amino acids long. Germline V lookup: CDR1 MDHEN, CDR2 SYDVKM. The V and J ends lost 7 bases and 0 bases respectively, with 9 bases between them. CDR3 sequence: CASKGWMNTEAFF. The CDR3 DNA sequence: TGTGCCAGCAAGGGGTGGATGAACACTGAAGCTTTCTTT.

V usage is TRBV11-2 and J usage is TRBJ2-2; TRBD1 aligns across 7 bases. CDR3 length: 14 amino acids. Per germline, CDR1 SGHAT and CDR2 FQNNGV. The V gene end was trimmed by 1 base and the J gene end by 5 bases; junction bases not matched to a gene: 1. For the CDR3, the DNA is TGTGCCAGCAGCTTAGCGACAGGGACCGGGGAGCTGTTTTTT. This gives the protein CASSLATGTGELFF.

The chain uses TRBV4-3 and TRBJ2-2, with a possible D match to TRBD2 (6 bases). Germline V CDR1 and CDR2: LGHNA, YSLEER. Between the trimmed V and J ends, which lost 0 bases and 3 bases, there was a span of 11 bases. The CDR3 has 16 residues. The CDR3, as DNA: TGCGCCAGCAGCCAAGAAGTGGGGGACTACACCGGGGAGCTGTTTTTT. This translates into CASSQEVGDYTGELFF.

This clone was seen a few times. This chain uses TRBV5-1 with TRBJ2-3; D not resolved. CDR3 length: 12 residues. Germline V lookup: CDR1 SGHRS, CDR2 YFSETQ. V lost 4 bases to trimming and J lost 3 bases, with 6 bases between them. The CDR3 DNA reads TGCGCCAGCAGCCCACAGACAGATACGCAGTATTTT. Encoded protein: CASSPQTDTQYF.

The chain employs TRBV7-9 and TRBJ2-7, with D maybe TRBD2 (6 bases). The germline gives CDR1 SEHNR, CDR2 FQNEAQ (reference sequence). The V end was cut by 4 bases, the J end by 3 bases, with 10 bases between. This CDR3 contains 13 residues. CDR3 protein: CASSSPGGYEQYF. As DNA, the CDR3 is TGTGCCAGCAGCTCCCCCGGGGGCTACGAGCAGTACTTC. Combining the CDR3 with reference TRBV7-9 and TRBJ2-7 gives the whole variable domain DTGVSQNPRHKITKRGQNVTFRCDPISEHNRLYWYRQTLGQGPEFLTYFQNEAQLEKSRLLSDRFSAERPKGSFSTLEIQRTEQGDSAMYLCASSSPGGYEQYFGPGTRLTVT.

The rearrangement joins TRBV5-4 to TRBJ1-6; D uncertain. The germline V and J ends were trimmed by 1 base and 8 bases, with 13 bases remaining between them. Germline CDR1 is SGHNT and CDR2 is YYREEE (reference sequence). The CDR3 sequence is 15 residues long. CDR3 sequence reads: CASSLRGSLHSPLHF. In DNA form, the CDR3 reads TGTGCCAGCAGCTTGCGCGGCAGCTTACATTCACCCCTCCACTTT.

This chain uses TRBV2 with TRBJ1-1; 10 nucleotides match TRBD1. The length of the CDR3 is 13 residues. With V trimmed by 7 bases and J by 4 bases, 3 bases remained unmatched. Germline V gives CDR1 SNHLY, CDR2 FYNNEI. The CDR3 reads CASKGTGATEAFF. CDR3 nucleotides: TGTGCCAGCAAAGGGACAGGGGCCACTGAAGCTTTCTTT. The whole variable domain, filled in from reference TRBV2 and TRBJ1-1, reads EPEVTQTPSHQVTQMGQEVILRCVPISNHLYFYWYRQILGQKVEFLVSFYNNEISEKSEIFDDQFSVERPDGSNFTLKIRSTKLEDSAMYFCASKGTGATEAFFGQGTRLTVV.

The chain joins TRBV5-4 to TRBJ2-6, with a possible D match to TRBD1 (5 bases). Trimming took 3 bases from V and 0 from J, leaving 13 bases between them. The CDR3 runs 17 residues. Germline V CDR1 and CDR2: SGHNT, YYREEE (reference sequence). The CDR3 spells CASSSRETVSGANVLTF. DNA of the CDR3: TGTGCCAGCAGCTCCAGGGAAACCGTCTCTGGGGCCAACGTCCTGACTTTC.